A selection of T cell receptor beta chains follows, all from one sample in a study of blood T cell repertoires in COVID-19. TCRdb's table, derived via immunoSEQ multiplex PCR, lists solely in-frame clones and lacks some. The sample includes around 150,000 clones, about 93% of them seen just once. The sample was peripheral blood. These receptors originate from a woman between 45 and 65 years old with acute or convalescent COVID-19. Both conserved end residues are part of each CDR3. D genes are given only for firm matches. Clone size is given for some rows only: seen once, a few or many times, or a class if the clone is expanded.

d_gene: .
abundance: .
v_gene: TRBV10-1
j_gene: TRBJ1-1
CDR3aa: CARSGDATWSTEAFF
CDR3nt: TGCGCCAGAAGCGGGGACGCAACGTGGAGCACTGAAGCTTTCTTT

d_gene: .
abundance: once
v_gene: TRBV19
j_gene: TRBJ2-1
CDR3aa: CASSITGTYYNEQFF
CDR3nt: TGTGCCAGTAGTATCACCGGGACATACTACAATGAGCAGTTCTTC

d_gene: .
abundance: once
v_gene: TRBV5-8
j_gene: TRBJ1-2
CDR3aa: CASSPLRGGTYGYTF
CDR3nt: TGTGCCAGCAGCCCCCTCCGTGGGGGCACCTATGGCTACACCTTC

d_gene: TRBD1
abundance: .
v_gene: TRBV5-4
j_gene: TRBJ2-6
CDR3aa: CASSSQTGQVGANVLTF
CDR3nt: TGTGCCAGCAGCTCGCAGACAGGGCAGGTTGGGGCCAACGTCCTGACTTTC

d_gene: TRBD1
abundance: .
v_gene: TRBV5-8
j_gene: TRBJ1-5
CDR3aa: CASSWDRQRGNQPQHF
CDR3nt: TGTGCCAGCAGCTGGGACAGGCAAAGGGGCAATCAGCCCCAGCATTTT

d_gene: TRBD1
abundance: .
v_gene: TRBV6-5
j_gene: TRBJ1-3
CDR3aa: CASRHNRGSGNTIYF
CDR3nt: TGTGCCAGCAGACATAACAGGGGCTCTGGAAACACCATATATTTT

d_gene: TRBD2
abundance: once
v_gene: TRBV11-3
j_gene: TRBJ2-5
CDR3aa: CASRPTSGGQETQYF
CDR3nt: TGTGCCAGCAGACCGACTAGCGGGGGGCAAGAGACCCAGTACTTC

d_gene: .
abundance: .
v_gene: TRBV19
j_gene: TRBJ2-1
CDR3aa: CASSIRGTPAYNEQFF
CDR3nt: TGTGCCAGTAGTATCCGCGGGACCCCGGCCTACAATGAGCAGTTCTTC

d_gene: .
abundance: .
v_gene: TRBV28
j_gene: TRBJ1-1
CDR3aa: CASSPQGNTEAFF
CDR3nt: TGTGCCAGCAGTCCACAGGGGAACACTGAAGCTTTCTTT

d_gene: .
abundance: .
v_gene: TRBV11-1
j_gene: TRBJ1-3
CDR3aa: CASSLQNGGNTIYF
CDR3nt: TGTGCCAGCAGCCTTCAGAATGGCGGAAACACCATATATTTT

d_gene: TRBD2
abundance: .
v_gene: TRBV6-1
j_gene: TRBJ2-7
CDR3aa: CASSELAGATYEQYF
CDR3nt: TGTGCCAGCAGTGAACTAGCGGGGGCAACCTACGAGCAGTACTTC

d_gene: .
abundance: .
v_gene: TRBV27
j_gene: TRBJ2-5
CDR3aa: CASRGAMGQETQYF
CDR3nt: TGTGCCAGCAGGGGGGCGATGGGACAAGAGACCCAGTACTTC

d_gene: TRBD1
abundance: .
v_gene: TRBV7-2
j_gene: TRBJ2-7
CDR3aa: CASSSVGQGIYEQYF
CDR3nt: TGTGCCAGCAGCTCCGTGGGACAGGGGATCTACGAGCAGTACTTC

d_gene: TRBD1
abundance: .
v_gene: TRBV23-1
j_gene: TRBJ1-6
CDR3aa: CASRTGPVSPLHF
CDR3nt: TGCGCCAGCAGGACAGGGCCCGTGTCACCCCTCCACTTT

d_gene: .
abundance: .
v_gene: TRBV6-1
j_gene: TRBJ1-2
CDR3aa: CASSESQGAFPLYGYTF
CDR3nt: TGTGCCAGCAGTGAGAGCCAAGGGGCCTTTCCCCTTTATGGCTACACCTTC

d_gene: .
abundance: .
v_gene: TRBV7-7
j_gene: TRBJ1-1
CDR3aa: CASSPVPNTEAFF
CDR3nt: TGTGCTAGCAGCCCGGTACCGAACACTGAAGCTTTCTTT

d_gene: .
abundance: once
v_gene: TRBV6-5
j_gene: TRBJ1-1
CDR3aa: CASTYGGVNTEAFF
CDR3nt: TGTGCCAGCACCTATGGGGGGGTGAACACTGAAGCTTTCTTT

d_gene: .
abundance: .
v_gene: TRBV4-1
j_gene: TRBJ1-1
CDR3aa: CASSPLTRGVEAFF
CDR3nt: TGCGCCAGCAGCCCATTGACCAGGGGAGTTGAAGCTTTCTTT

d_gene: TRBD2
abundance: .
v_gene: TRBV7-2
j_gene: TRBJ2-1
CDR3aa: CASSLELAGGASYNEQFF
CDR3nt: TGTGCCAGCAGCTTAGAACTAGCGGGGGGGGCCTCCTACAATGAGCAGTTCTTC

d_gene: .
abundance: .
v_gene: TRBV10-3
j_gene: TRBJ2-1
CDR3aa: CAISVKDRLNEEQFF
CDR3nt: TGTGCCATCAGTGTTAAGGATAGACTGAATGAGGAGCAGTTCTTC

d_gene: TRBD1
abundance: .
v_gene: TRBV7-8
j_gene: TRBJ2-7
CDR3aa: CASSLMGTGVSYEQYF
CDR3nt: TGTGCCAGCAGCTTGATGGGGACAGGCGTATCCTACGAGCAGTACTTC

d_gene: .
abundance: .
v_gene: TRBV27
j_gene: TRBJ2-2
CDR3aa: CASSPLYRGSNTGELFF
CDR3nt: TGTGCCAGCAGTCCTCTCTATCGGGGATCGAACACCGGGGAGCTGTTTTTT

d_gene: TRBD1
abundance: .
v_gene: TRBV5-5
j_gene: TRBJ1-3
CDR3aa: CASSTGQGVSSGNTIYF
CDR3nt: TGTGCCAGCAGCACAGGACAGGGGGTGAGCTCTGGAAACACCATATATTTT

d_gene: .
abundance: .
v_gene: TRBV28
j_gene: TRBJ1-2
CDR3aa: CASSLSLYGYTF
CDR3nt: TGTGCCAGCAGTTTATCTCTCTATGGCTACACCTTC

d_gene: .
abundance: .
v_gene: TRBV7-2
j_gene: TRBJ1-2
CDR3aa: CASSTRQTVVYGYTF
CDR3nt: TGTGCCAGCAGCACCCGACAGACAGTCGTATATGGCTACACCTTC